The 11 T cell receptor beta chains below were found in one sample sequenced in a study of technical replicates of blood from several donors. Sequencing was performed with immunoSEQ multiplex PCR; in TCRdb, only in-frame clones are kept and a portion is missing. The table shows more than 75,000 clones, with roughly 94% occurring only once. Sequencing input: T cells isolated from PBMCs. These receptors all come from a human donor in good health.

This chain connects TRBV15 to TRBJ1-2, with TRBD1 matching over 8 bases. V was pared by 2 bases and J by 4 bases, with 15 bases of the junction left unmatched. Germline V gene sequence: CDR1 LNHNV, CDR2 YYDKDF (reference sequence). CDR3 length equals 18 residues. The CDR3, as DNA: TGTGCCACCAGCAGATCTAGGGGGCCTACAGGGGGAGGCTATGGCTACACCTTC. Translation gives CATSRSRGPTGGGYGYTF. Full variable domain (outside the CDR3, taken from reference TRBV15 and TRBJ1-2): DAMVIQNPRYQVTQFGKPVTLSCSQTLNHNVMYWYQQKSSQAPKLLFHYYDKDFNNEADTPDNFQSRRPNTSFCFLDIRSPGLGDTAMYLCATSRSRGPTGGGYGYTFGSGTRLTVV.

This rearrangement joins TRBV13 to TRBJ2-1; TRBD2 agrees at 11 bases. This CDR3 is built from 13 residues. The V and J ends lost 9 bases and 7 bases, in that order; junction bases with no gene match: 5. Looked up from germline, CDR1 is PRHDT and CDR2 is FYEKMQ (reference sequence). CDR3 nucleotide sequence: TGTGCCAGTAGCGGGAGGGCACAAAATGAGCAGTTCTTC. As protein: CASSGRAQNEQFF.

This chain links TRBV19 with TRBJ2-7; tentative D call: TRBD2 (6 bases). The length of the CDR3 is 12 residues. Germline values: CDR1 LNHDA, CDR2 SQIVND (reference sequence). V was trimmed by 11 bases and J by 5 bases, leaving 16 bases between them. CDR3 DNA: TGTGCCTCCTCGGGAGTGAGCAACGAGCAGTACTTC. Residues: CASSGVSNEQYF. The variable domain in full, with the rest retrieved from reference TRBV19 and TRBJ2-7, is DGGITQSPKYLFRKEGQNVTLSCEQNLNHDAMYWYRQDPGQGLRLIYYSQIVNDFQKGDIAEGYSVSREKKESFPLTVTSAQKNPTAFYLCASSGVSNEQYFGPGTRLTVT.

The V call is TRBV28, the J call TRBJ1-1; tentatively, D is TRBD1 (5 bases). Germline-derived CDR1 and CDR2 are MDHEN and SYDVKM. The V end lost 2 bases, the J end lost 1 base, and 8 bases lay between the germline ends. This CDR3 spans 14 amino acids. CDR3 bases: TGTGCCAGCAGTTTAGGACAACGGAACACTGAAGCTTTCTTT. As protein: CASSLGQRNTEAFF.

The rearrangement joins TRBV27 to TRBJ2-7; D is perhaps TRBD2 (6 bases). Germline V CDR1 and CDR2: MNHEY, SMNVEV (reference sequence). CDR3 size: 15 residues. V dropped 0 bases and J dropped 3 bases, with 12 bases sitting between them. The CDR3 nucleotides read TGTGCCAGCAGTTTATCAGGCGGGGTTGGCTACGAGCAGTACTTC. It translates to CASSLSGGVGYEQYF.

V usage is TRBV6-1 and J usage is TRBJ1-1; D possibly corresponds to TRBD1 (6 bases). CDR3 size: 13 residues. Looked up from germline, CDR1 is MNHNS and CDR2 is SASEGT. Trimming cost V 8 bases and J 0 bases, with 10 bases left between them. The CDR3 protein is CASQGFLNTEAFF. CDR3 sequence (DNA): TGTGCCAGCCAGGGGTTTCTGAACACTGAAGCTTTCTTT.

V usage is TRBV7-2 and J usage is TRBJ2-3, with a tentative D call TRBD2 (6 bases). The CDR3 is 13 amino acids. The V end lost 5 bases, the J end lost 5 bases, and 11 bases lay between the germline ends. Germline V CDR1 and CDR2: SGHTA, FQGNSA. In DNA form, the CDR3 reads TGTGCCAGCAGCCCTTGGAGGGAAGATACGCAGTATTTT. It codes for CASSPWREDTQYF. Full variable domain (missing parts from reference TRBV7-2 and TRBJ2-3): GAGVSQSPSNKVTEKGKDVELRCDPISGHTALYWYRQSLGQGLEFLIYFQGNSAPDKSGLPSDRFSAERTGGSVSTLTIQRTQQEDSAVYLCASSPWREDTQYFGPGTRLTVL.

This clone was seen just once. This chain uses TRBV15 with TRBJ2-3, with TRBD1 identical over 8 bases. J was trimmed by 0 bases and V by 5 bases; bases with no gene match: 7. Germline V gene sequence: CDR1 LNHNV, CDR2 YYDKDF (reference sequence). The CDR3 has 16 residues. DNA of the CDR3: TGTGCCACCAGCGATGGGACAGGACTTAGCACAGATACGCAGTATTTT. This codes for CATSDGTGLSTDTQYF.

This chain connects TRBV7-2 to TRBJ1-1; 8 bases match TRBD1. Trimming took 5 bases from V and 4 from J; bases not matched to a gene: 9. Germline CDR1 reads SGHTA; CDR2 reads FQGNSA. The CDR3 sequence is 15 residues long. The CDR3 reads CASSRDIRGLTEAFF. The CDR3 region has the DNA TGTGCCAGCAGCCGCGATATCAGGGGGCTCACTGAAGCTTTCTTT. Full variable domain (remainder filled in from reference TRBV7-2 and TRBJ1-1): GAGVSQSPSNKVTEKGKDVELRCDPISGHTALYWYRQSLGQGLEFLIYFQGNSAPDKSGLPSDRFSAERTGGSVSTLTIQRTQQEDSAVYLCASSRDIRGLTEAFFGQGTRLTVV.

The chain has TRBV12-5 and TRBJ2-5; 7 bases are shared with TRBD1. V dropped 1 base and J dropped 3; count of bases not matched to a gene: 2. The CDR3 is made up of 14 amino acids. Germline CDR1 and CDR2: LGHNT and FRNRAP. CDR3: CASGLGGTEETQYF. CDR3 coding DNA: TGTGCTAGTGGTTTGGGGGGGACAGAAGAGACCCAGTACTTC. Looking up the rest from reference TRBV12-5 and TRBJ2-5 gives the full variable domain: DARVTQTPRHKVTEMGQEVTMRCQPILGHNTVFWYRQTMMQGLELLAYFRNRAPLDDSGMPKDRFSAEMPDATLATLKIQPSEPRDSAVYFCASGLGGTEETQYFGPGTRLLVL.

As for this clone: Other DNA sequences from this sample encode an identical CDR3 as well. The chain joins TRBV27 to TRBJ1-5, with D uncertain. The germline CDR1 and CDR2 sequences are MNHEY and SMNVEV (reference sequence). The CDR3 length is 14 residues. Trimming stripped 5 bases from V and 10 bases from J, with 18 bases between. Written as DNA, the CDR3 is TGTGCCAGCAGTCTAACGGGGTACCTCGGACCCCAGCATTTT. Protein: CASSLTGYLGPQHF.